Shown below are 10 T cell receptor beta chains from a single sample sequenced in a study of T cells after yellow fever vaccination. TCRdb redid the calling of the 5' RACE reads with MiXCR, one entry per CDR3 protein. The sample carries roughly 48,000 distinct CDR3 sequences, more than 6.5% recorded once. This sample comprised CD8+ T cells not binding an NS4B(214-222) dextramer, sorted from PBMCs, obtained about 41 days after the first yellow fever vaccination. These receptors were taken from a man younger than 35 who received the YFV17D yellow fever vaccine.

This clonotype was counted only a few times. J is TRBJ1-1 and V is TRBV19, with D hard to call. Trimming shortened V by 3 bases and J by 1 base, and 6 bases separated the two germline ends. This CDR3 comprises 13 residues. The V gene's germline CDR1 is LNHDA and CDR2 SQIVND (reference sequence). CDR3 sequence: CASSISANTEAFF. The CDR3 DNA is TGTGCCAGTAGTATTTCGGCGAACACTGAAGCTTTCTTT.

This clonotype was observed a few times. Written as DNA, the CDR3 is TGTGCCAGCAGTTACGGATCAGGGCTAAACACTGAAGCTTTCTTT. As protein: CASSYGSGLNTEAFF. The rearrangement links TRBV6-5 to TRBJ1-1; D may be TRBD1 (5 bases). Germline V gene data show CDR1 as MNHEY and CDR2 as SVGAGI. The V end lost 2 bases, the J end lost 2 bases, and 12 bases lay between the germline ends. The CDR3 contains 15 residues.

This clonotype has ten or more counts. V usage is TRBV20-1 and J usage is TRBJ2-3, with D possibly TRBD2 on 6 matching bases. Looked up from germline, CDR1 is DFQATT and CDR2 is SNEGSKA (reference sequence). V was pared by 5 bases and J by 4 bases, with 16 bases between. The CDR3 has 14 amino acids. For the CDR3, the DNA is TGCAGTGCTGGCGGGGTCCTACTCCCAGATACGCAGTATTTT. This encodes CSAGGVLLPDTQYF.

In this sample, this clonotype turned up many times. The chain carries TRBV11-3 and TRBJ2-2, with 12 bases that match TRBD1. The V and J ends lost 5 bases and 6 bases, in that order; junction bases with no gene match: 10. CDR1 is SGHNT and CDR2 is YENEEA in the germline V gene. The CDR3 extends over 17 amino acids. The CDR3 bases are TGTGCCAGCAGCCCCCAGACCGGGACAGGGGGCCCCGGGGAGCTGTTTTTT. As protein: CASSPQTGTGGPGELFF.

This clonotype has a count of ten or more. This chain joins TRBV10-3 and TRBJ2-3, with D perhaps TRBD2 (6 bases). This CDR3 is 12 amino acids long. V was cut by 6 bases and J by 5 bases, with 9 bases left in between. The germline CDR1 and CDR2 sequences are ENHRY and SYGVKD. The CDR3 reads CAIRSGRDTQYF. The DNA of the CDR3 is TGTGCCATCAGATCCGGGAGAGATACGCAGTATTTT.

This chain uses TRBV2 with TRBJ2-7; D is unclear. Germline V CDR1 and CDR2: SNHLY, FYNNEI. The V end was cut by 6 bases, the J end by 6 bases, with 15 bases between. The CDR3 totals 13 residues. The CDR3 DNA sequence: TGTGCCAGCAGAGAGTCGTTCTCTCGCGAGCAGTACGTC. Amino acids: CASRESFSREQYV.

The sample holds a few counts of this clonotype. The CDR3 DNA is TGTGCCAGCCAAGACAGGGCCCAAGAGACCCAGTACTTC. Protein sequence: CASQDRAQETQYF. The rearrangement uses TRBV2 and TRBJ2-5, with 7 bases aligning to TRBD1. This CDR3 has 13 amino acids. Germline loops: CDR1 SNHLY, CDR2 FYNNEI. V was clipped by 8 bases and J by 1 base; unmatched bases: 4.

In this sample, this clonotype turned up many times. The chain couples TRBV2 to TRBJ2-1, with D tentatively TRBD1 (6 bases). The V gene's germline CDR1 is SNHLY and CDR2 FYNNEI. The CDR3 extends over 12 amino acids. The germline V and J ends were trimmed by 4 bases and 7 bases, with 8 bases remaining between them. CDR3 protein: CASSGGQNEQFF. As DNA, the CDR3 is TGTGCCAGCAGTGGGGGGCAGAATGAGCAGTTCTTC. Complete variable domain (other parts from reference TRBV2 and TRBJ2-1): EPEVTQTPSHQVTQMGQEVILRCVPISNHLYFYWYRQILGQKVEFLVSFYNNEISEKSEIFDDQFSVERPDGSNFTLKIRSTKLEDSAMYFCASSGGQNEQFFGPGTRLTVL.

This clonotype has at least ten counts. The V call is TRBV11-3, the J call TRBJ2-1, with D perhaps matching TRBD2 (5 bases). This CDR3 is 15 amino acids long. V was shortened by 5 bases and J by 2 bases, with 13 bases between the two germline ends. Germline V gives CDR1 SGHNT, CDR2 YENEEA. CDR3 in DNA: TGTGCCAGCAGCCCGACTATTAACACCTACAATGAGCAGTTCTTC. Translation gives CASSPTINTYNEQFF.

The chain employs TRBV4-1 and TRBJ1-5; no clear D gene. The CDR3 contains 15 residues. CDR1 is MGHRA and CDR2 is YSYEKL in the germline V gene. V was pared by 1 base and J by 6 bases, with 13 bases between. This CDR3 reads CASSQGGMMSQPQHF. CDR3 sequence (DNA): TGCGCCAGCAGCCAAGGGGGTATGATGAGTCAGCCCCAGCATTTT.